The 2 T cell receptor beta chains reported below all come from one sample, sequenced in a study of shared clonotypes between healthy human individuals. Data came from immunoSEQ multiplex PCR; TCRdb stores just in-frame clones and leaves some out. Among roughly 2.2 million clones listed, 85% to 95% were seen once. Sequenced material: naive CD4+ T cells from PBMCs. The subset here: CD45RA+ positively selected. The source of these receptors is a man aged 18 to 29 in good health. Some clones in this sample may be carry-over from other donors' samples.

The chain combines TRBV7-9 with TRBJ2-1; 9 bases line up with TRBD2. Germline trimming cut 4 bases from V and 9 bases from J; bases unmatched to any gene: 10. Looked up from germline, CDR1 is SEHNR and CDR2 is FQNEAQ (reference sequence). The length of the CDR3 is 15 residues. The CDR3 bases are TGTGCCAGCAGCTCTAGACTAGCGGAGGGGAGTGAGCAGTTCTTC. Protein: CASSSRLAEGSEQFF.

DNA of the CDR3: TGTGCCAGCAGTAAAGGACAGGGGAACACTGAAGCTTTCTTT. This encodes CASSKGQGNTEAFF. The chain uses TRBV25-1 and TRBJ1-1; 8 nucleotides align to TRBD1. V was clipped by 5 bases and J by 1 base; unmatched bases: 3. Germline V CDR1 and CDR2: MGHDK, SYGVNS. The CDR3 covers 14 residues.